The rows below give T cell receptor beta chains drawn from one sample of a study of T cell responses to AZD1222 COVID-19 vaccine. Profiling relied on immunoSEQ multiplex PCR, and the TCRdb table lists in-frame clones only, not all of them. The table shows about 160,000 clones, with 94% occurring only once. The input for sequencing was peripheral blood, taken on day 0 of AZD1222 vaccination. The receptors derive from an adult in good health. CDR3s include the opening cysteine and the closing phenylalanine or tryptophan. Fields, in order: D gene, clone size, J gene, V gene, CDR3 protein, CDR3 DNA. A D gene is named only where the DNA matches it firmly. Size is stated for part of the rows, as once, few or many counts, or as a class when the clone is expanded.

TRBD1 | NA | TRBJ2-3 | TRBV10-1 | CASSVGQGGTQYF | TGCGCCAGCAGTGTCGGACAGGGAGGTACGCAGTATTTT
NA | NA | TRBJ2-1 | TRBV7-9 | CASSLRVSGGKDNEQFF | TGTGCCAGCAGCTTAAGGGTTTCAGGGGGGAAGGACAATGAGCAGTTCTTC
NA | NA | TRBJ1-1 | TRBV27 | CASSSGGPATEAFF | TGTGCCAGCAGTTCGGGGGGGCCGGCCACTGAAGCTTTCTTT
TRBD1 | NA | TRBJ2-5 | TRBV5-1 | CASSRQGLLQETQYF | TGCGCCAGCTCCCGACAGGGGCTTCTCCAAGAGACCCAGTACTTC
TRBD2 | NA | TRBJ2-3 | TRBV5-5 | CASSLAVTGGWNTQYF | TGTGCCAGCAGCTTGGCGGTGACGGGAGGGTGGAATACGCAGTATTTT
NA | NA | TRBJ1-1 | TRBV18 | CASSPADTEAFF | TGTGCCAGCTCACCTGCAGACACTGAAGCTTTCTTT
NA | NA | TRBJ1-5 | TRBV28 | CASSLVQSNQPQHF | TGTGCCAGCAGTTTAGTACAGAGCAATCAGCCCCAGCATTTT
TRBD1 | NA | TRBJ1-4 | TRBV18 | CASSELTGGNEKLFF | TGTGCCAGCTCAGAGCTGACAGGGGGCAATGAAAAACTGTTTTTT
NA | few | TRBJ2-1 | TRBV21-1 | CASSPGAGPKNEQFF | TGTGCCAGCAGCCCGGGAGCGGGGCCTAAAAATGAGCAGTTCTTC
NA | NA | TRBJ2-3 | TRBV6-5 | CASKVSIDTQYF | TGTGCCAGCAAGGTGAGCATCGATACGCAGTATTTT
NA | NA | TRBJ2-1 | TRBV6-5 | CASSYAGINEQFF | TGTGCCAGCAGTTACGCGGGGATCAATGAGCAGTTCTTC
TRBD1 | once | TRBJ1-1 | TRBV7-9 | CASRLQGALTEAFF | TGTGCCAGCAGACTACAGGGGGCTTTGACTGAAGCTTTCTTT
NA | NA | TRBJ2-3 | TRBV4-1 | CASSRLLPLADTQYF | TGCGCCAGCAGCCGCCTACTACCCCTGGCAGATACGCAGTATTTT
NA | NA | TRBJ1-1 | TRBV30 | CAWSPWRGAGTEAFF | TGTGCCTGGAGCCCGTGGAGGGGGGCAGGGACTGAAGCTTTCTTT
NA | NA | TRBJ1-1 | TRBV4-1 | CASSRVYEKEAFF | TGCGCCAGCAGCCGGGTTTACGAGAAGGAAGCTTTCTTT
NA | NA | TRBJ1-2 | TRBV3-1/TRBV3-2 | CASSQDGLYGYTF | TGTGCCAGCAGCCAAGATGGCCTTTATGGCTACACCTTC
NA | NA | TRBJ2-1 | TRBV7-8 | CASSLALVSYNEQFF | TGTGCCAGCAGCTTAGCTCTCGTCTCATACAATGAGCAGTTCTTC
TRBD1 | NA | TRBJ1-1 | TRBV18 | CASSPPTQGAIPAFF | TGTGCCAGCTCACCACCGACGCAGGGGGCGATTCCAGCTTTCTTT
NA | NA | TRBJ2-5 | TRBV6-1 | CASSVTPGAGKETQYF | TGTGCCAGCAGTGTAACTCCGGGGGCGGGGAAAGAGACCCAGTACTTC
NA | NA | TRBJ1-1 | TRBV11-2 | CASSQGAGGTNTEAFF | TGTGCCAGCAGTCAAGGGGCAGGCGGGACGAACACTGAAGCTTTCTTT
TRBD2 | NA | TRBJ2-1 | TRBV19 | CASSIDTGTSGDNEQFF | TGTGCCAGTAGTATAGATACCGGGACTAGCGGTGACAATGAGCAGTTCTTC
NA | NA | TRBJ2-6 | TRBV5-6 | CASSFGRGGVVLTF | TGTGCCAGCAGCTTCGGTCGGGGTGGTGTCGTCCTGACTTTC
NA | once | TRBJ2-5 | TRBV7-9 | CASSLSYQETQYF | TGTGCCAGCAGCTTATCGTACCAAGAGACCCAGTACTTC
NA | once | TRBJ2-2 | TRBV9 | CASSLADAGELFF | TGTGCCAGCAGCTTAGCGGACGCCGGGGAGCTGTTTTTT
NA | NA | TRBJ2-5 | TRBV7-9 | CASSLAGETQYF | TGTGCCAGCAGCTTAGCCGGTGAGACCCAGTACTTC
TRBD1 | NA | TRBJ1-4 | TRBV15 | CATSRGQGSEKLFF | TGTGCCACCAGCAGAGGACAGGGAAGTGAAAAACTGTTTTTT
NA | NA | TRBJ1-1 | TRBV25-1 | CASSRGGDTEAFF | TGTGCCAGCAGTAGAGGGGGGGACACTGAAGCTTTCTTT
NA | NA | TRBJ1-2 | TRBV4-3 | CASSQDRHPAAMLTF | TGCGCCAGCAGCCAAGATAGACACCCCGCTGCAATGCTCACCTTC
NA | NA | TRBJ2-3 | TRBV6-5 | CASKGVLSTDTQYF | TGTGCCAGCAAAGGGGTCCTTAGCACAGATACGCAGTATTTT
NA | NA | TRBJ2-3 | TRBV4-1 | CASSQDRASLADTQYF | TGCGCCAGCAGCCAAGATCGGGCCTCATTGGCAGATACGCAGTATTTT
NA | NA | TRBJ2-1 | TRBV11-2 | CASSLWGAGGSYNEQFF | TGTGCCAGCAGCTTGTGGGGGGCTGGCGGCTCCTACAATGAGCAGTTCTTC
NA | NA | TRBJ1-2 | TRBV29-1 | CSVSSRGFGGYTF | TGCAGCGTTTCTTCCCGGGGCTTCGGTGGCTACACCTTC
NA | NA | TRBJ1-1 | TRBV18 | CASSPNTEAFF | TGTGCCAGCTCACCTAACACTGAAGCTTTCTTT
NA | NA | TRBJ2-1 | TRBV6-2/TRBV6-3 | CASSYGSGEPYNEQFF | TGTGCCAGCAGTTACGGGTCGGGGGAGCCCTACAATGAGCAGTTCTTC
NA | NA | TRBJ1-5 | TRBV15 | CATRGTPNQPQHF | TGTGCCACCAGAGGGACCCCCAATCAGCCCCAGCATTTT
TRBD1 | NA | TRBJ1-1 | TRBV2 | CASSDRDRLNTEAFF | TGTGCCAGCAGTGACCGGGACAGGTTGAACACTGAAGCTTTCTTT
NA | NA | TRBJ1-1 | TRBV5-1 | CASGSLGDGEAFF | TGCGCCAGCGGCAGTCTGGGGGACGGTGAAGCTTTCTTT
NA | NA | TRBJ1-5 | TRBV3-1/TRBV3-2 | CASSQGDVRTQHF | TGTGCCAGCAGCCAAGGGGACGTAAGGACACAGCATTTT
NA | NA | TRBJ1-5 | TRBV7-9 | CASSLAVNQPQHF | TGTGCCAGCAGCTTAGCGGTAAATCAGCCCCAGCATTTT
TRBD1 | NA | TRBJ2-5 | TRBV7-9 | CASSITGAGQETQYF | TGTGCCAGCAGCATAACAGGGGCGGGCCAAGAGACCCAGTACTTC
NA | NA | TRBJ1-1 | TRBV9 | CASSVASPGGSTEAFF | TGTGCCAGCAGCGTAGCTTCCCCAGGAGGGAGCACTGAAGCTTTCTTT